Here is one T cell receptor beta chain with its context. The data were taken from a study of T cells in Graves' hyperthyroidism and ophthalmopathy. Amplified regions were TCR beta CDR3 sequences from RNA transcripts. With the HTBI primer set, the TCR CDR3 went through a first round of RT-PCR. TCRdb re-called the multiplex PCR reads with MiXCR, one entry per CDR3 protein. The profile shows about 200,000 distinct CDR3 sequences, approximately 16% of them singletons. The CDR3 has 14 residues. Germline-derived CDR1 and CDR2 are KGHSH and LQKENI. The V gene lost 3 bases and the J gene lost 2 bases, with 7 bases spanning the gap.

The chain uses TRBV18 and TRBJ1-4, with D possibly matching TRBD1 (5 bases). The TCR sequence derives from a woman aged 45-59 years with Graves' hyperthyroidism. Sequenced input: blood. The CDR3, as DNA: TGTGCCAGCTCACCCCCAGGGACTAATGAAAAACTGTTTTTT. This translates into CASSPPGTNEKLFF.